This T cell receptor (beta chain) derives from a study of cytomegalovirus exposure and HLA in healthy donors. This CDR3 is 13 amino acids long. The V gene's germline CDR1 is SGHTS and CDR2 YDEGEE. V was pared by 4 bases and J by 3 bases, with 8 bases between. 60 Vbeta and 13 Jbeta primers were used in PCR. Sequencing was performed with immunoSEQ multiplex PCR; in TCRdb, only in-frame clones are kept and a portion is missing. The repertoire holds around 190,000 clones, with 79% as singletons. Notes on this clone: Its antigen is not known.

Study-wide points: The CMV antigen specificity of a few CMV-associated chains was confirmed through in vitro analysis. Whilst most TCR sequences proved rare, a subset of public TCRs occurred across many donors.

The TCR was taken from a woman aged 18-29 years in good health and CMV-seronegative. Sequencing used PBMCs. The rearrangement uses TRBV5-8 and TRBJ1-5, with D perhaps TRBD1 (5 bases). Here the CDR3 reads CASSRQPNQPQHF. The CDR3 bases are TGTGCCAGCAGCCGACAGCCCAATCAGCCCCAGCATTTT. The full variable domain, its missing parts supplied by reference TRBV5-8 and TRBJ1-5, is EAGVTQSPTHLIKTRGQQATLRCSPISGHTSVYWYQQALGLGLQFLLWYDEGEERNRGNFPPRFSGRQFPNYSSELNVNALELEDSALYLCASSRQPNQPQHFGDGTRLSIL.